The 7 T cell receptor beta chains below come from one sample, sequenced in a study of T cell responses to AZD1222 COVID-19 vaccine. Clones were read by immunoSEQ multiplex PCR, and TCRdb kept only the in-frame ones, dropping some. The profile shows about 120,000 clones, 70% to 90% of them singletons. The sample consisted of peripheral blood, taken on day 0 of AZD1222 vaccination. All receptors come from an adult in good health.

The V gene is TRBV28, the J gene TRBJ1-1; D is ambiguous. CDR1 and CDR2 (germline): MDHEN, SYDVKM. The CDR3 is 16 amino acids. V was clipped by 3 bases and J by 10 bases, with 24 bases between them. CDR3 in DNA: TGTGCCAGCAGTTTTCGATACCGGGAACCGCGGGTGGGAGCTTTCTTT. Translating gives CASSFRYREPRVGAFF.

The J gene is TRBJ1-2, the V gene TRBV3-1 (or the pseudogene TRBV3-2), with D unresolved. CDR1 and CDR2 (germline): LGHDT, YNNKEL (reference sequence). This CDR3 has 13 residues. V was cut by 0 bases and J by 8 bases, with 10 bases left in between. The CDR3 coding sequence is TGTGCCAGCAGCCAAGATGGTCTCTACGGCTACACCTTC. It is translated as CASSQDGLYGYTF.

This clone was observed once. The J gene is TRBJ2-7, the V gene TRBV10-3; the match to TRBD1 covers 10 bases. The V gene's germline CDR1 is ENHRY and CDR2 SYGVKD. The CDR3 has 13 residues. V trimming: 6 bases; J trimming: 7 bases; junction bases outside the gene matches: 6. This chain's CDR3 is CAIRGTGVEEQYF. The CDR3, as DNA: TGTGCCATCAGGGGGACAGGGGTTGAAGAGCAGTACTTC.

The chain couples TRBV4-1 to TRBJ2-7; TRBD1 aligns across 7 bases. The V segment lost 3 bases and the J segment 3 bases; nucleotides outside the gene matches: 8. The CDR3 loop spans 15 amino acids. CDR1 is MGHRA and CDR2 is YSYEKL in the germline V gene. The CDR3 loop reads CASSQVETGVYEQYF. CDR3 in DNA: TGCGCCAGCAGCCAGGTAGAAACAGGGGTCTACGAGCAGTACTTC.

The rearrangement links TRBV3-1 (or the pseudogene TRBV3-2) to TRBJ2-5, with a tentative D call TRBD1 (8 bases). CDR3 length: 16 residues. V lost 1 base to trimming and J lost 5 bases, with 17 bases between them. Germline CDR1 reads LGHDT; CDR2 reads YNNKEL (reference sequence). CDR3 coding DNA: TGTGCCAGCAGCCAAGGAATACAGGGGGGAGGGGAGACCCAGTACTTC. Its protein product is CASSQGIQGGGETQYF.

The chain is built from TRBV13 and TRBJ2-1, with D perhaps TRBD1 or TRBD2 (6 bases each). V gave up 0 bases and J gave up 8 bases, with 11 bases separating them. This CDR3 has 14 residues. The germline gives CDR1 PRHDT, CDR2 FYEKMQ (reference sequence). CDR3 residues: CASSLGGGHDEQFF. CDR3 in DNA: TGTGCCAGCAGCTTAGGCGGGGGCCACGATGAGCAGTTCTTC.

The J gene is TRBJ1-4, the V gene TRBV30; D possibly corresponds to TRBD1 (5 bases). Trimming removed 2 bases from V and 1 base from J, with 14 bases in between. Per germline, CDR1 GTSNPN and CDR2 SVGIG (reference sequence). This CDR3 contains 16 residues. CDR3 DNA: TGTGCCTGGAGTCCGACTAGGGACCGAACTAATGAAAAACTGTTTTTT. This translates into CAWSPTRDRTNEKLFF.